The clone carrying this TCR beta chain was recorded at least ten times. The antigen remains undetermined. This CDR3 spans 12 amino acids. CDR1 is SQVTM and CDR2 is ANQGSEA in the germline V gene. The V end was cut by 5 bases, the J end by 6 bases, with 14 bases between. Unique molecular identifiers were incorporated when the TCRbeta library was constructed. TCRdb reprocessed the PCR reads with MiXCR, giving one entry per CDR3 protein. The table shows about 200,000 distinct CDR3 sequences, with around 5.9% occurring only once. The data stem from a study of T-cell reconstitution after alpha-beta-depleted transplantation in children. Points from the study as a whole: Some patients showed high day-60 TCRbeta diversity, which derived from surviving recipient T cells and thymic progenitors. Expanded graft clones, several hundred of them, were reportedly the source of alpha-beta T cells about two months after transplant. T cells produced anew were the main source of T-cell counts and diversity one year after transplant.

The TCR was taken from a girl under three years old with combined immunodeficiency, due to receive a stem cell transplant. The chain links TRBV29-1 to TRBJ2-7; D not certain. Source: PBMCs, taken before TCRalphabeta/CD19-depleted stem cell transplant. In DNA form, the CDR3 reads TGCAGCGTTAACGTACTTACTACCGAGCAGTACTTC. Translation: CSVNVLTTEQYF.